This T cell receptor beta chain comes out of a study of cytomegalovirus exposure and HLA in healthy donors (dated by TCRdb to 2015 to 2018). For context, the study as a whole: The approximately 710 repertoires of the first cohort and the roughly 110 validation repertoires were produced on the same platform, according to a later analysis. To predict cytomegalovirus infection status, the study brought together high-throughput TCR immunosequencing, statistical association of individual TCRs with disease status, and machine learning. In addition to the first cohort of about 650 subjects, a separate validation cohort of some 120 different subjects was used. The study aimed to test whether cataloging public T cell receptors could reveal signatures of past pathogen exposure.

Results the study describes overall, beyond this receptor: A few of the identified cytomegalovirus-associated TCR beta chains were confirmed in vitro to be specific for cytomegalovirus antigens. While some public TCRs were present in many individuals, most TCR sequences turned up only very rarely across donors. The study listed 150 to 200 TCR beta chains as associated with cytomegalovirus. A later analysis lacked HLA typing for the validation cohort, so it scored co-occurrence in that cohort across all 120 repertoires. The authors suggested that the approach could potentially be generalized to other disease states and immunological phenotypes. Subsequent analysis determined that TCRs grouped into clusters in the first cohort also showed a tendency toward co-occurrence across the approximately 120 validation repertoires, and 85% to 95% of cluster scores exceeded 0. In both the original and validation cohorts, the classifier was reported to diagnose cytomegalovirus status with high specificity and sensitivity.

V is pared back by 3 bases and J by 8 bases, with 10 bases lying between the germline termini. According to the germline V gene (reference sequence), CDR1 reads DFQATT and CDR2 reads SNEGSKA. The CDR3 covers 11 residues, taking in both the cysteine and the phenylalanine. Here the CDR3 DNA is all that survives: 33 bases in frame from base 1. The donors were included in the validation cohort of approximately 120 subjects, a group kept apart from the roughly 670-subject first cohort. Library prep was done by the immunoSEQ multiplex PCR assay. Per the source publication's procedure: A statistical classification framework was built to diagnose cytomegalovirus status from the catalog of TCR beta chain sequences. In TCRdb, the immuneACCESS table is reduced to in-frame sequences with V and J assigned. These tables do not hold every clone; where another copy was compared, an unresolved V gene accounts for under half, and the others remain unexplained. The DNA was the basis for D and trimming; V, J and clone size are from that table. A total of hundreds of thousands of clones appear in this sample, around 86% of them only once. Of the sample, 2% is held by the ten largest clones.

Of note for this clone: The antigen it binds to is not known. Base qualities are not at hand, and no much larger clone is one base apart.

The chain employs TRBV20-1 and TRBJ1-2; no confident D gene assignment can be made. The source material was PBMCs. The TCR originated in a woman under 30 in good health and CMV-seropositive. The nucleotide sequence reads TGCAGTGCTAGGGACTTCCGGGGCTACACCTTC. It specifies CSARDFRGYTF.